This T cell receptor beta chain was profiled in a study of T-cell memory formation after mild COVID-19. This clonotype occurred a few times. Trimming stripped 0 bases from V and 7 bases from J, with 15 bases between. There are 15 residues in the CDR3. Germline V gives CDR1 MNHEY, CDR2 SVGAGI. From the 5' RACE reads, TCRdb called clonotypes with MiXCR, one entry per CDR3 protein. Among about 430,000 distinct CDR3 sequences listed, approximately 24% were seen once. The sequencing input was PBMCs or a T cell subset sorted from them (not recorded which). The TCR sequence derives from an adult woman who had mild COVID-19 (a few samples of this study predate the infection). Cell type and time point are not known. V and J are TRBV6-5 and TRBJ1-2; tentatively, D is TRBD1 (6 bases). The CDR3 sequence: CASSYSPGAESGYTF. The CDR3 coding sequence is TGTGCCAGCAGTTACTCGCCAGGGGCGGAAAGTGGCTACACCTTC.